A single sample is the source of the 10 T cell receptor beta chains below, sequenced in a study of blood T cell repertoires in COVID-19. Repertoires were generated with immunoSEQ multiplex PCR, while TCRdb's copy carries only in-frame clones and drops some. The data hold some 300,000 clones, with around nine tenths observed a single time. Sequencing was done on a sample of PBMCs or T cells enriched from blood (not recorded which). The receptor source for this set is an older woman in a cohort exposed to, infected with or recovered from COVID-19 (not recorded which).

CDR3 sequence (DNA): TGTGCCATCAGTGAAGGGGGAGCCAAAAACATTCAGTACTTC. Translated, it gives CAISEGGAKNIQYF. V and J are TRBV10-3 and TRBJ2-4, with D possibly TRBD1 on 6 matching bases. The CDR3 sequence is 14 residues long. V lost 3 bases, J lost 0 bases, and 6 bases lay in between. CDR1 is ENHRY and CDR2 is SYGVKD in the germline V gene.

The rearrangement links TRBV10-3 to TRBJ1-2, with D tentatively TRBD1 (6 bases). Deletions cut 3 bases from V and 7 bases from J, with 15 bases between. The CDR3 extends over 14 amino acids. CDR1 and CDR2 from the germline V gene are ENHRY and SYGVKD. Here the CDR3 DNA reads TGTGCCATCAGTGATCAACAGGGAATAGGTGGCTACACCTTC. Amino acid sequence: CAISDQQGIGGYTF.

The rearrangement links TRBV5-4 to TRBJ1-2; tentatively, D is TRBD1 (5 bases). The CDR3 length is 14 residues. Per germline, CDR1 SGHNT and CDR2 YYREEE (reference sequence). Trimming took off 3 bases at V and 4 bases at J, with 13 bases between the two ends. The CDR3 coding sequence is TGTGCCAGCAGCTCGGCGGGGGTCCTCTATGGCTACACCTTC. Residues: CASSSAGVLYGYTF.

The chain recombines TRBV19 with TRBJ2-3, with 7 bases identical to TRBD2. Germline CDR1 reads LNHDA; CDR2 reads SQIVND (reference sequence). The V and J ends lost 4 bases and 4 bases, in that order; junction bases with no gene match: 14. The CDR3 spans 17 residues. The CDR3, as DNA: TGTGCCAGTAGTACCAGTCCCTCCAGCGGGAAGTCAGATACGCAGTATTTT. Its protein is CASSTSPSSGKSDTQYF.

This CDR3 reads CATSDFYRAGDQPQHF. In nucleotides, the CDR3 is TGTGCCACCAGTGATTTTTATCGGGCAGGGGATCAGCCCCAGCATTTT. This chain connects TRBV24-1 to TRBJ1-5; TRBD1 might be the D (6 bases). The CDR3 is 16 amino acids. Germline loops: CDR1 KGHDR, CDR2 SFDVKD. Trimming removed 1 base from V and 5 bases from J, with 14 bases in between.

The chain carries TRBV30 and TRBJ1-1, with D hard to call. Looked up from germline, CDR1 is GTSNPN and CDR2 is SVGIG (reference sequence). Trimming pared 1 base from V and 3 bases from J, leaving 3 bases between. The CDR3 sequence is 11 residues long. The CDR3 DNA sequence: TGTGCCTGGAGTGCCTACACTGAAGCTTTCTTT. It encodes CAWSAYTEAFF.

V usage is TRBV12-3 or TRBV12-4 and J usage is TRBJ1-2, with unresolved D. The CDR3 sequence is 13 residues long. Trimming removed 6 bases from V and 0 bases from J, with 8 bases in between. The CDR3 sequence: CASSADANYGYTF. Written as DNA, the CDR3 is TGTGCCAGCAGCGCGGATGCTAACTATGGCTACACCTTC.

The chain couples TRBV5-4 to TRBJ1-6; weak D call: TRBD1 (6 bases). CDR3 size: 15 residues. V was pared by 2 bases and J by 9 bases, with 15 bases between. The germline V gene has CDR1 SGHNT and CDR2 YYREEE (reference sequence). The CDR3 loop reads CASSFGRTERSPLHF. The CDR3 bases are TGTGCCAGCAGCTTTGGAAGGACAGAGCGTTCACCCCTCCACTTT.

The chain employs TRBV6-5 and TRBJ2-1; 7 nucleotides agree with TRBD1. V lost 7 bases and J lost 7; bases outside the gene matches: 7. The CDR3 is 13 residues long. Germline lookup yields CDR1 MNHEY and CDR2 SVGAGI. Written as DNA, the CDR3 is TGTGCCAGCAAAAGGGGACAGAGGAATGAGCAGTTCTTC. Translating it yields CASKRGQRNEQFF.

This rearrangement joins TRBV7-2 to TRBJ1-5; D might be TRBD1 (6 bases). The CDR3 is 14 amino acids. V lost 3 bases, J lost 5 bases, and 11 bases lay in between. Germline assignment: CDR1 SGHTA and CDR2 FQGNSA. DNA of the CDR3: TGTGCCAGCAGCTTCCGGGCAGGGGATCAGCCCCAGCATTTT. The encoded protein is CASSFRAGDQPQHF.